The 26 T cell receptor beta chains reported below all come from one sample, sequenced in a study of T cell responses to AZD1222 COVID-19 vaccine. This table comes from immunoSEQ multiplex PCR, and its TCRdb copy is limited to in-frame clones, with some not included. The sample yields more than 95,000 clones, 85% to 90% seen once. Sequences were derived from peripheral blood, sampled on day 0 of AZD1222 vaccination. All receptors come from an adult in good health.

The rearrangement links TRBV2 to TRBJ2-1; 7 bases map to TRBD1. Germline CDR1 reads SNHLY; CDR2 reads FYNNEI. The CDR3 is 14 residues long. Trimming at V came to 6 bases and at J to 5 bases, leaving 7 bases not matched to a gene. CDR3 sequence (DNA): TGTGCCAGCAGGAGAGGGACAGAGAACAATGAGCAGTTCTTC. It specifies CASRRGTENNEQFF.

The chain uses TRBV7-2 and TRBJ2-2, with D perhaps TRBD1 (5 bases). The germline V and J ends were trimmed by 5 bases and 6 bases, with 10 bases remaining between them. Germline values: CDR1 SGHTA, CDR2 FQGNSA. There are 13 residues in the CDR3. The CDR3 here is CASSQGSPGELFF. CDR3 DNA sequence: TGTGCCAGCAGCCAGGGCAGTCCCGGGGAGCTGTTTTTT.

The V call is TRBV19, the J call TRBJ2-3; no reliable D call. V lost 3 bases and J lost 2, with 9 bases in between. The CDR3 contains 14 residues. The germline CDR1 and CDR2 sequences are LNHDA and SQIVND (reference sequence). The chain's CDR3 is CASSMREATDTQYF. The CDR3 DNA reads as TGTGCCAGTAGTATGCGAGAGGCCACAGATACGCAGTATTTT.

In DNA form, the CDR3 reads TGCAGCGTCCTATCGGGGGCCAGCACCGGGGAGCTGTTTTTT. Encoded protein: CSVLSGASTGELFF. The rearrangement joins TRBV29-1 to TRBJ2-2, with D possibly being TRBD1 or TRBD2 (6 bases each). From germline, CDR1 is SQVTM and CDR2 ANQGSEA. Trimming took off 6 bases at V and 4 bases at J, with 15 bases between the two ends. This CDR3 has 14 amino acids.

This clone occurred once. The V and J genes are TRBV6-5 and TRBJ2-1, with TRBD2 matching 11 bases. The CDR3 is 15 amino acids. The trim removed 4 bases at V and 5 bases at J, leaving 4 bases unmatched. Germline V gives CDR1 MNHEY, CDR2 SVGAGI. CDR3 residues: CASSSQTSGDNEQFF. The CDR3 nucleotides are TGTGCCAGCAGTTCTCAGACTAGCGGGGACAATGAGCAGTTCTTC.

The chain carries TRBV7-8 and TRBJ2-7; no clear D. The CDR3 totals 15 residues. The ends were cut back, 4 bases at V and 4 bases at J, with 17 bases in the middle. CDR1 SGHVS and CDR2 FQNEAQ come from the germline V gene. CDR3 residues: CASSSGPGPTYEQYF. CDR3 DNA sequence: TGTGCCAGCAGCTCGGGCCCGGGCCCCACATACGAGCAGTACTTC.

The rearrangement links TRBV3-1 (or the pseudogene TRBV3-2) to TRBJ2-7; possibly TRBD2 for D (6 bases). This CDR3 is 13 amino acids long. CDR1 and CDR2 (germline): LGHDT, YNNKEL (reference sequence). V lost 4 bases, J lost 10 bases, and 17 bases lay in between. The CDR3 loop reads CASSPTERAPQYF. CDR3 bases: TGTGCCAGCAGCCCGACGGAGCGGGCCCCACAGTACTTC.

The chain links TRBV5-1 to TRBJ2-2, with D perhaps TRBD1 or TRBD2 (5 bases each). The germline V gene has CDR1 SGHRS and CDR2 YFSETQ. CDR3 length: 16 amino acids. Trimming took 2 bases from V and 0 from J, leaving 11 bases between them. The CDR3 DNA reads TGCGCCAGCAGCTTTGAGGGGACGCCGAACACCGGGGAGCTGTTTTTT. The encoded protein is CASSFEGTPNTGELFF. Full variable domain (missing parts from reference TRBV5-1 and TRBJ2-2): KAGVTQTPRYLIKTRGQQVTLSCSPISGHRSVSWYQQTPGQGLQFLFEYFSETQRNKGNFPGRFSGRQFSNSRSEMNVSTLELGDSALYLCASSFEGTPNTGELFFGEGSRLTVL.

This rearrangement joins TRBV30 to TRBJ2-2, with a possible D match to TRBD2 (6 bases). The CDR3 is 14 amino acids. V was shortened by 7 bases and J by 3 bases, with 15 bases between the two germline ends. Germline assignment: CDR1 GTSNPN and CDR2 SVGIG (reference sequence). The CDR3 nucleotides are TGTGCCTTCTCGGGGGAGACCCACACCGGGGAGCTGTTTTTT. Amino acids: CAFSGETHTGELFF.

The V call is TRBV6-5, the J call TRBJ2-3; no reliable D call. The V gene's germline CDR1 is MNHEY and CDR2 SVGAGI. This CDR3 is built from 14 residues. V was trimmed by 0 bases and J by 1 base, leaving 5 bases between them. The CDR3 is CASSYSSGTDTQYF. The CDR3 coding sequence is TGTGCCAGCAGTTACTCGTCTGGCACAGATACGCAGTATTTT.

The gene calls are TRBV7-9 and TRBJ2-5, with D possibly TRBD1 on 5 matching bases. The CDR3 extends over 15 amino acids. Germline values: CDR1 SEHNR, CDR2 FQNEAQ (reference sequence). The V gene lost 1 base and the J gene lost 5 bases, with 14 bases spanning the gap. This chain's CDR3 is CASSLGGLEGETQYF. For the CDR3, the DNA is TGTGCCAGCAGCTTAGGGGGCCTAGAAGGGGAGACCCAGTACTTC.

The V call is TRBV10-1, the J call TRBJ1-1, with D possibly TRBD1 on 6 matching bases. This CDR3 contains 14 residues. V lost 4 bases and J lost 4, with 13 bases in between. CDR1 and CDR2 from the germline V gene are WNHNN and SYGVQD (reference sequence). The CDR3 DNA reads as TGCGCCAGCAGTGTCAACAGGGTTGGCACTGAAGCTTTCTTT. Translating gives CASSVNRVGTEAFF.

This rearrangement joins TRBV7-2 to TRBJ2-2; 7 bases are shared with TRBD2. The CDR3 totals 15 residues. Germline CDR1 and CDR2: SGHTA and FQGNSA. Trimming cost V 5 bases and J 2 bases; bases outside gene matches: 5. The CDR3 is CASSSSSGNTGELFF. Written as DNA, the CDR3 is TGTGCCAGCAGCAGTTCTAGCGGCAACACCGGGGAGCTGTTTTTT.

The chain couples TRBV15 to TRBJ1-5; no clear D gene. CDR3 length: 15 residues. With 0 bases removed from V and 4 bases from J, the gap between germline ends came to 10 bases. Germline lookup yields CDR1 LNHNV and CDR2 YYDKDF (reference sequence). In nucleotides, the CDR3 is TGTGCCACCAGCAGAGATTGGAATGGGAATCAGCCCCAGCATTTT. Translated, it gives CATSRDWNGNQPQHF.

The chain employs TRBV14 and TRBJ2-2; TRBD2 might be the D (5 bases). This CDR3 has 14 amino acids. The V and J ends lost 1 base and 3 bases respectively, with 6 bases between them. From germline, CDR1 is SGHDN and CDR2 FVKESK. The CDR3 DNA reads as TGTGCCAGCAGCCAAGTCGGGGACACCGGGGAGCTGTTTTTT. Amino acid sequence: CASSQVGDTGELFF.

The V call is TRBV5-1, the J call TRBJ1-2; D not resolved. V lost 5 bases, J lost 0 bases, and 8 bases lay in between. CDR3 length: 13 amino acids. Per germline, CDR1 SGHRS and CDR2 YFSETQ. CDR3 amino acids: CASRLPPNYGYTF. CDR3 nucleotides: TGCGCCAGCAGGTTACCTCCTAACTATGGCTACACCTTC. Supplemented by reference TRBV5-1 and TRBJ1-2, the full variable domain reads KAGVTQTPRYLIKTRGQQVTLSCSPISGHRSVSWYQQTPGQGLQFLFEYFSETQRNKGNFPGRFSGRQFSNSRSEMNVSTLELGDSALYLCASRLPPNYGYTFGSGTRLTVV.

V and J are TRBV29-1 and TRBJ2-3; perhaps TRBD2 as D (6 bases). V was shortened by 0 bases and J by 1 base, with 11 bases between the two germline ends. Germline V gives CDR1 SQVTM, CDR2 ANQGSEA. CDR3 length: 15 amino acids. CDR3 bases: TGCAGCGTTGAAGATCGGGCTAGCGGCACAGATACGCAGTATTTT. This gives the protein CSVEDRASGTDTQYF.

The rearrangement links TRBV7-3 to TRBJ2-5, with D perhaps matching TRBD2 (6 bases). Germline CDR1 and CDR2: SGHTA and FQGTGA. V was pared by 0 bases and J by 7 bases, with 15 bases between. The CDR3 totals 15 residues. The CDR3 reads CASSLTGGAEGTQYF. As DNA, the CDR3 is TGTGCCAGCAGCTTAACGGGAGGAGCCGAGGGGACCCAGTACTTC.

This sequence joins TRBV4-2 and TRBJ2-2; 12 positions match TRBD1. V was clipped by 3 bases and J by 5 bases; unmatched bases: 4. Germline values: CDR1 LGHNA, CDR2 YNFKEQ. This CDR3 has 16 amino acids. The CDR3: CASSHTGQGATGELFF. The CDR3 region has the DNA TGTGCCAGCAGCCACACGGGACAGGGGGCAACCGGGGAGCTGTTTTTT.

The rearrangement joins TRBV28 to TRBJ2-2; tentative D call: TRBD2 (7 bases). This CDR3 is 15 amino acids long. Germline values: CDR1 MDHEN, CDR2 SYDVKM. Trimming cost V 5 bases and J 6 bases, with 16 bases left between them. CDR3 in DNA: TGTGCCAGCAGTACTCCGGGGAGGGGGTCCGGGGAGCTGTTTTTT. It codes for CASSTPGRGSGELFF.

This clone appeared a single time. The J gene is TRBJ2-1, the V gene TRBV7-3; D is tentatively TRBD1 or TRBD2 (5 bases each). Trimming took off 0 bases at V and 6 bases at J, with 15 bases between the two ends. CDR3 length: 16 residues. Germline assignment: CDR1 SGHTA and CDR2 FQGTGA. CDR3 protein: CASSLTGGPRGNEQFF. CDR3 sequence (DNA): TGTGCCAGCAGCTTAACTGGGGGACCCCGGGGCAATGAGCAGTTCTTC.

The CDR3, as DNA: TGTGCCAGCAGCTCGGGACACGGGTATAATTCACCCCTCCACTTT. This gives the protein CASSSGHGYNSPLHF. J is TRBJ1-6 and V is TRBV7-2; maybe TRBD1 (6 bases). This CDR3 comprises 15 residues. Germline V CDR1 and CDR2: SGHTA, FQGNSA. With 4 bases removed from V and 4 bases from J, the gap between germline ends came to 11 bases.

The V gene is TRBV18, the J gene TRBJ2-5; 7 bases agree with TRBD2. Germline trimming cut 2 bases from V and 5 bases from J; bases unmatched to any gene: 11. Germline lookup yields CDR1 KGHSH and CDR2 LQKENI. CDR3 size: 16 residues. The CDR3 region is CASSPSWEGLRETQYF. In nucleotides, the CDR3 is TGTGCCAGCTCACCATCGTGGGAGGGCCTCCGGGAGACCCAGTACTTC. Using reference TRBV18 and TRBJ2-5 for the parts outside the CDR3, the full variable domain is NAGVMQNPRHLVRRRGQEARLRCSPMKGHSHVYWYRQLPEEGLKFMVYLQKENIIDESGMPKERFSAEFPKEGPSILRIQQVVRGDSAAYFCASSPSWEGLRETQYFGPGTRLLVL.

The chain joins TRBV4-2 to TRBJ2-1; tentative D call: TRBD1 (6 bases). Trimming took off 0 bases at V and 3 bases at J, with 12 bases between the two ends. This CDR3 spans 16 amino acids. CDR1 is LGHNA and CDR2 is YNFKEQ in the germline V gene. CDR3 in DNA: TGTGCCAGCAGCCAAGAATGGTCAGGGGACTACAATGAGCAGTTCTTC. This codes for CASSQEWSGDYNEQFF.

This clone was detected only a few times. This rearrangement joins TRBV7-8 to TRBJ2-7, with 14 bases that match TRBD2. The CDR3 consists of 15 residues. Germline CDR1 and CDR2: SGHVS and FQNEAQ. J was trimmed by 7 bases and V by 5 bases; bases with no gene match: 7. This CDR3 is CASSLGTSGSEEQYF. Here the CDR3 DNA reads TGTGCCAGCAGCCTAGGGACTAGCGGGAGTGAAGAGCAGTACTTC. Based on the CDR3 plus reference TRBV7-8 and TRBJ2-7, the full variable domain is GAGVSQSPRYKVAKRGQDVALRCDPISGHVSLFWYQQALGQGPEFLTYFQNEAQLDKSGLPSDRFFAERPEGSVSTLKIQRTQQEDSAVYLCASSLGTSGSEEQYFGPGTRLTVT.

The chain recombines TRBV15 with TRBJ1-5; D might be TRBD1 (5 bases). CDR3 length: 15 amino acids. V was pared by 5 bases and J by 4 bases, with 15 bases between. Per the germline V gene, CDR1 is LNHNV and CDR2 is YYDKDF (reference sequence). The CDR3 protein is CATSPPGTGNQPQHF. Here the CDR3 DNA reads TGTGCCACCAGCCCCCCAGGGACGGGAAATCAGCCCCAGCATTTT.